The source of this T cell receptor (beta chain) is a study of shared clonotypes between healthy human individuals. The assay was immunoSEQ multiplex PCR, and TCRdb's table has in-frame clones only and misses some. The sample holds approximately 640,000 clones, 80% to 95% seen once. V was clipped by 7 bases and J by 4 bases, with 13 bases between them. This CDR3 spans 14 amino acids. Germline loops: CDR1 MNHEY, CDR2 SMNVEV (reference sequence). This chain links TRBV27 with TRBJ1-4; no clear D. The sequence was collected from a man aged 18 to 30 in good health. Some clones in this sample may be carry-over from other donors' samples. Sequences were obtained from memory CD8+ T cells from PBMCs. As to subset: CD45RO+ cells pooled with CCR7-negative TemRA cells. The CDR3 sequence is CASTPSFGNEKLFF. Here the CDR3 DNA reads TGTGCCAGCACACCCTCGTTTGGTAATGAAAAACTGTTTTTT.